These 8 T cell receptor beta chains originate from one sample sequenced in a study of blood T cell repertoires in COVID-19. Sequenced by immunoSEQ multiplex PCR; TCRdb stores in-frame clones only, minus some. Of 310,000 or so clones listed, approximately 86% are singletons. Sequences were obtained from PBMCs or T cells enriched from blood (not recorded which). The origin of the receptors is a young woman who had recovered from COVID-19.

V and J are TRBV11-2 and TRBJ2-1, with 7 positions matching TRBD2. Germline CDR1 reads SGHAT; CDR2 reads FQNNGV. This CDR3 comprises 15 residues. With V trimmed by 2 bases and J by 7 bases, 8 bases remained unmatched. DNA for the CDR3: TGTGCCAGCAGCTTAATGGCGGGAGTCGGTAATGAGCAGTTCTTC. The encoded protein is CASSLMAGVGNEQFF.

On this clone itself: This may come from a read error, since a much larger clone is one base off. CDR3 sequence: CASSTGGYGYTF. The CDR3 region has the DNA TGTGCCAGCAGTACAGGGGGCTATGGCTACACCTTC. J is TRBJ1-2 and V is TRBV12-3 or TRBV12-4, with 8 nucleotides matching TRBD1. This CDR3 spans 12 amino acids. V was pared by 5 bases and J by 4 bases, with 0 bases of the junction left unmatched.

The chain is built from TRBV2 and TRBJ2-1; D gene unclear. Trimming removed 5 bases from V and 2 bases from J, with 16 bases in between. CDR1 is SNHLY, CDR2 FYNNEI, per germline. This CDR3 has 16 residues. CDR3 sequence: CASSLLSPRTYNEQFF. The CDR3 DNA reads as TGTGCCAGCAGTTTATTGAGTCCGCGAACCTACAATGAGCAGTTCTTC.

V usage is TRBV5-1 and J usage is TRBJ1-1, with a weak D call TRBD1 (6 bases). The V gene lost 4 bases and the J gene lost 1 base, with 14 bases spanning the gap. Germline V CDR1 and CDR2: SGHRS, YFSETQ. The CDR3 is 15 residues long. As DNA, the CDR3 is TGCGCCAGCAGCGCCGGGACAAGATCGAACACTGAAGCTTTCTTT. Translated, it gives CASSAGTRSNTEAFF.

V usage is TRBV5-6 and J usage is TRBJ2-4, with D possibly TRBD1 on 6 matching bases. This CDR3 region has 13 residues. The ends were cut back, 3 bases at V and 8 bases at J, with 12 bases in the middle. CDR1 is SGHDT, CDR2 YYEEEE, per germline. This CDR3 is CASSSRGRDIQYF. CDR3 coding DNA: TGTGCCAGCAGCTCCAGGGGACGGGACATTCAGTACTTC. Full variable domain (rest looked up from reference TRBV5-6 and TRBJ2-4): DAGVTQSPTHLIKTRGQQVTLRCSPKSGHDTVSWYQQALGQGPQFIFQYYEEEERQRGNFPDRFSGHQFPNYSSELNVNALLLGDSALYLCASSSRGRDIQYFGAGTRLSVL.

The chain couples TRBV20-1 to TRBJ1-1; D is unresolved. CDR1 and CDR2 from the germline V gene are DFQATT and SNEGSKA (reference sequence). The CDR3 consists of 15 residues. Trimming stripped 3 bases from V and 5 bases from J, with 19 bases between. CDR3 loop: CSASHPLGRATEAFF. The CDR3 DNA follows: TGCAGTGCTAGTCATCCCCTAGGGAGGGCGACTGAAGCTTTCTTT.

The chain recombines TRBV28 with TRBJ1-4, with a weak D call TRBD1 (6 bases). CDR1 is MDHEN, CDR2 SYDVKM, per germline. The CDR3 runs to 13 residues. The V end was cut by 8 bases, the J end by 6 bases, with 13 bases between. CDR3 residues: CASYRQVDEKLFF. The DNA of the CDR3 is TGTGCCAGCTACCGACAGGTGGATGAAAAACTGTTTTTT.

This clone has only a few counts. The chain carries TRBV6-1 and TRBJ1-2; D is unclear. Trimming pared 2 bases from V and 2 bases from J, leaving 12 bases between. CDR3 length equals 15 residues. The germline gives CDR1 MNHNS, CDR2 SASEGT. The CDR3 coding sequence is TGTGCCAGCAGTGAAAGACGTCCCGGGAACTATGGCTACACCTTC. It codes for CASSERRPGNYGYTF.